A selection of T cell receptor beta chains follows, all from one sample in a study of blood T cell repertoires in COVID-19. The table came from immunoSEQ multiplex PCR; TCRdb's copy has only in-frame clones and leaves some out. Here the sample spans about 110,000 clones, roughly 84% being singletons. Material: peripheral blood. The receptors here all came from a woman older than 75 with active or convalescent COVID-19. Each CDR3 is given with its conserved first and last residue. Fields, in order: D gene, J gene, V gene, clone size, CDR3 protein, CDR3 DNA. A D gene is named only where the DNA matches it firmly. Clone size is not always given. Where it is, it says once, few, many or a class for expanded clones.

>TRBD1|TRBJ1-5|TRBV30|few
CAWSVNRGLFQPQHF
TGTGCCTGGAGCGTAAACAGGGGGCTGTTCCAGCCCCAGCATTTT
>NA|TRBJ2-1|TRBV7-9|NA
CASSLGGSRGNEQFF
TGTGCCAGCAGCTTAGGGGGGTCCAGGGGCAATGAGCAGTTCTTC
>NA|TRBJ1-4|TRBV20-1|NA
CSAGQNEKLFF
TGCAGTGCTGGACAGAATGAAAAACTGTTTTTT
>NA|TRBJ1-5|TRBV6-4|NA
CASSVSSNQPQHF
TGTGCCAGCAGTGTGAGTAGCAATCAGCCCCAGCATTTT
>TRBD1|TRBJ2-7|TRBV11-2|NA
CASSLDRVASYEQYF
TGTGCCAGCAGCTTGGACAGGGTGGCTTCCTACGAGCAGTACTTC
>NA|TRBJ2-4|TRBV19|NA
CASSSLGHKNIQYF
TGTGCCAGTAGTTCCCTGGGGCACAAAAACATTCAGTACTTC
>NA|TRBJ1-2|TRBV6-4|few
CASSDSGRPYGYTF
TGTGCCAGCAGTGACTCTGGGAGGCCATATGGCTACACCTTC
>NA|TRBJ2-5|TRBV15|NA
CATSSPGGSGREETQYF
TGTGCCACCAGCAGTCCTGGTGGTAGCGGACGTGAGGAGACCCAGTACTTC
>NA|TRBJ2-2|TRBV11-3|once
CASSLGPQNTGELFF
TGTGCCAGCAGCTTAGGGCCTCAGAACACCGGGGAGCTGTTTTTT
>NA|TRBJ1-3|TRBV4-2|once
CASSPSGNTIYF
TGTGCCAGCAGCCCTTCTGGAAACACCATATATTTT
>NA|TRBJ1-2|TRBV5-5|NA
CASSLYVPGSGYTF
TGTGCCAGCAGCTTGTATGTCCCAGGGTCTGGCTACACCTTC
>NA|TRBJ2-2|TRBV24-1|many
CATGTPNTGELFF
TGTGCCACCGGGACACCGAACACCGGGGAGCTGTTTTTT
>TRBD1|TRBJ2-3|TRBV12-3/TRBV12-4|NA
CASSSTGEDTQYF
TGTGCCAGCAGTTCCACAGGGGAAGATACGCAGTATTTT
>TRBD1|TRBJ2-1|TRBV24-1|NA
CATSDYYGTVGEQFF
TGTGCCACCAGTGATTATTACGGGACAGTTGGTGAGCAGTTCTTC
>NA|TRBJ2-3|TRBV6-5|NA
CASSYEANTQYF
TGTGCCAGCAGTTACGAAGCGAATACGCAGTATTTT
>NA|TRBJ2-5|TRBV5-1|NA
CASSLEGAQYF
TGCGCCAGCAGCTTGGAGGGGGCCCAGTACTTC
>NA|TRBJ2-5|TRBV4-1|NA
CASSQPDYQETQYF
TGCGCCAGCAGCCAACCGGACTATCAAGAGACCCAGTACTTC
>NA|TRBJ1-2|TRBV6-5|NA
CASSYNGANGYTF
TGTGCCAGCAGTTACAACGGAGCCAACGGCTACACCTTC
>NA|TRBJ2-7|TRBV10-3|NA
CASAGSSHEQYF
TGTGCCAGCGCGGGTAGTTCCCACGAGCAGTACTTC
>NA|TRBJ1-1|TRBV18|NA
CASSSRVDTEAFF
TGTGCCAGCTCATCCAGGGTGGACACTGAAGCTTTCTTT
>NA|TRBJ1-1|TRBV11-3|few
CASSLTGNTEAFF
TGTGCCAGCAGCTTGACAGGGAACACTGAAGCTTTCTTT
>NA|TRBJ1-3|TRBV9|NA
CASSPRVSGNTIYF
TGTGCCAGCAGCCCCAGGGTTTCGGGAAACACCATATATTTT
>TRBD2|TRBJ2-1|TRBV14|NA
CASSSPGTSLYNEQFF
TGTGCCAGCAGCAGTCCCGGGACTAGTTTATACAATGAGCAGTTCTTC
>NA|TRBJ2-3|TRBV29-1|NA
CSVEMDLAGTDTQYF
TGCAGCGTTGAAATGGACTTGGCGGGCACAGATACGCAGTATTTT
>NA|TRBJ2-1|TRBV7-3|NA
CASSRDRASYNEQFF
TGTGCCAGCAGTCGGGATAGAGCTTCCTACAATGAGCAGTTCTTC
>TRBD2|TRBJ2-1|TRBV5-1|NA
CATQREGPSSYNEQFF
TGCGCCACCCAGCGGGAGGGACCCAGCTCCTACAATGAGCAGTTCTTC
>TRBD2|TRBJ2-7|TRBV10-3|NA
CAIRMGGPGEQYF
TGTGCCATCAGGATGGGAGGGCCTGGCGAGCAGTACTTC
>NA|TRBJ2-2|TRBV19|NA
CASRRREGELFF
TGTGCCAGTAGGCGCAGGGAAGGGGAGCTGTTTTTT
>NA|TRBJ2-3|TRBV28|NA
CASRLQTDTQYF
TGTGCCAGCAGGTTACAGACAGATACGCAGTATTTT
>NA|TRBJ1-5|TRBV21-1|NA
CASSLPPGGNQPQHF
TGTGCCAGCAGCCTCCCCCCAGGAGGGAATCAGCCCCAGCATTTT
>TRBD1|TRBJ1-2|TRBV7-8|NA
CASSPAGQGINYGYTF
TGTGCCAGCAGCCCCGCAGGACAGGGGATAAACTATGGCTACACCTTC
>TRBD2|TRBJ2-1|TRBV7-3|NA
CASSLWPQTSGMNEQFF
TGTGCCAGCAGCTTATGGCCCCAGACTAGCGGGATGAATGAGCAGTTCTTC
>NA|TRBJ1-1|TRBV7-6|NA
CASSLGVQDTEAFF
TGTGCCAGCAGCTTAGGGGTACAGGACACTGAAGCTTTCTTT
>NA|TRBJ2-7|TRBV7-8|NA
CASSLAGGPYEQYF
TGTGCCAGCAGCTTAGCGGGAGGACCCTACGAGCAGTACTTC
>NA|TRBJ1-1|TRBV28|NA
CASSQSGGAGDTEAFF
TGTGCCAGCAGCCAGAGTGGGGGCGCAGGAGACACTGAAGCTTTCTTT
>NA|TRBJ1-1|TRBV3-1/TRBV3-2|NA
CASSHLQTGEAFF
TGTGCCAGCAGCCACCTACAAACGGGAGAAGCTTTCTTT
>TRBD2|TRBJ2-1|TRBV9|NA
CASSAFTPGLDFYNEQFF
TGTGCCAGCAGCGCATTTACCCCGGGACTAGATTTCTACAATGAGCAGTTCTTC
>TRBD1|TRBJ1-2|TRBV10-3|NA
CAIRTGTGNYGYTF
TGTGCCATCAGAACCGGGACAGGAAACTATGGCTACACCTTC
>TRBD1|TRBJ2-1|TRBV14|NA
CASSSTGGPSYNEQFF
TGTGCCAGCAGCTCGACAGGGGGGCCCTCCTACAATGAGCAGTTCTTC
>NA|TRBJ1-1|TRBV27|few
CASSFNTNTEAFF
TGTGCCAGCAGTTTCAACACGAACACTGAAGCTTTCTTT
>TRBD1|TRBJ1-5|TRBV30|NA
CAWGDRWGQPQHF
TGTGCCTGGGGGGACAGGTGGGGTCAGCCCCAGCATTTT
>NA|TRBJ2-2|TRBV24-1|NA
CATSDVRENGELFF
TGTGCCACCAGTGATGTCAGGGAAAACGGGGAGCTGTTTTTT
>NA|TRBJ2-1|TRBV27|NA
CASSPIAPRDEQFF
TGTGCCAGCAGTCCCATAGCGCCGAGGGATGAGCAGTTCTTC
>NA|TRBJ2-3|TRBV3-1/TRBV3-2|NA
CASSPGLSTDTQYF
TGTGCCAGCAGCCCGGGACTCTCCACAGATACGCAGTATTTT
>NA|TRBJ2-3|TRBV7-9|NA
CASSPGADTQYF
TGTGCCAGCAGCCCAGGGGCAGATACGCAGTATTTT
>NA|TRBJ1-1|TRBV28|NA
CASRSQQNTEAFF
TGTGCCAGCAGATCCCAACAGAACACTGAAGCTTTCTTT
>TRBD1|TRBJ1-2|TRBV28|NA
CASSYGQARVTF
TGTGCCAGCAGTTACGGACAGGCCCGCGTCACCTTC
>TRBD1|TRBJ2-7|TRBV9|NA
CASSVGTGGSYEQYF
TGTGCCAGCAGCGTAGGGACAGGGGGTTCCTACGAGCAGTACTTC
>TRBD2|TRBJ2-4|TRBV28|once
CASSSGSAKNIQYF
TGTGCCAGCTCTAGCGGGTCTGCCAAAAACATTCAGTACTTC
>TRBD2|TRBJ2-2|TRBV19|NA
CASSISGLAGGRTGELFF
TGTGCCAGTAGTATTTCGGGACTAGCGGGAGGTCGCACCGGGGAGCTGTTTTTT
>NA|TRBJ1-1|TRBV18|NA
CASSGEENTEAFF
TGTGCCAGCTCGGGGGAGGAGAACACTGAAGCTTTCTTT
>TRBD2|TRBJ2-3|TRBV5-1|NA
CASSLGLAGGPGDTQYF
TGCGCCAGCAGCTTGGGGCTAGCGGGAGGGCCGGGAGATACGCAGTATTTT